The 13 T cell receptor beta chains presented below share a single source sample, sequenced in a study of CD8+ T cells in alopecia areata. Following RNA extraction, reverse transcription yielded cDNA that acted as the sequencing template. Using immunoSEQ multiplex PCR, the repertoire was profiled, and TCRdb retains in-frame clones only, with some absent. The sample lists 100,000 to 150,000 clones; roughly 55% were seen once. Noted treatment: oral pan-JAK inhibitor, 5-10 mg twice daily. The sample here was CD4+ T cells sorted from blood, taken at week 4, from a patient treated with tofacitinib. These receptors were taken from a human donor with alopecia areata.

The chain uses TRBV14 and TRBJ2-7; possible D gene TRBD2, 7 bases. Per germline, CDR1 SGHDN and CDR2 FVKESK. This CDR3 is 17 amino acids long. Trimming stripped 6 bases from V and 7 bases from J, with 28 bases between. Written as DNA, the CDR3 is TGTGCCAGCAGTCACAGGGCTAATTCCGCCTGGGGAGGGGAGCAGTACTTC. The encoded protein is CASSHRANSAWGGEQYF.

Here the CDR3 reads CAWSDREVLFF. The DNA for the CDR3 is TGTGCCTGGAGTGACAGGGAGGTGCTGTTTTTT. The J gene is TRBJ1-4, the V gene TRBV30, with a weak D call TRBD1 (6 bases). The CDR3 is made up of 11 amino acids. Per germline, CDR1 GTSNPN and CDR2 SVGIG (reference sequence). Trimming left V 1 base short and J 14 bases short, with 11 bases between. The full variable domain, with the rest looked up from reference TRBV30 and TRBJ1-4, is SQTIHQWPATLVQPVGSPLSLECTVEGTSNPNLYWYRQAAGRGLQLLFYSVGIGQISSEVPQNLSASRPQDRQFILSSKKLLLSDSGFYLCAWSDREVLFFGSGTQLSVL.

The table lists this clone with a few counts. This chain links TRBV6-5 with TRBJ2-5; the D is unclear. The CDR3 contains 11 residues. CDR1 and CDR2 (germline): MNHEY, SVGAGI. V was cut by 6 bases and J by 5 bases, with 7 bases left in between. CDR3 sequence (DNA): TGTGCCAGCAGGCTCGAGGAGACCCAGTACTTC. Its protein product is CASRLEETQYF.

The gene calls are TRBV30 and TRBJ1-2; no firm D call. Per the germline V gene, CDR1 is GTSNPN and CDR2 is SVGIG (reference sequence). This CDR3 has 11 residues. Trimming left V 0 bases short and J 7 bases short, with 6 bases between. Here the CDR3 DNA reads TGTGCCTGGAGTGTACTTGGTGGCTACACCTTC. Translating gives CAWSVLGGYTF.

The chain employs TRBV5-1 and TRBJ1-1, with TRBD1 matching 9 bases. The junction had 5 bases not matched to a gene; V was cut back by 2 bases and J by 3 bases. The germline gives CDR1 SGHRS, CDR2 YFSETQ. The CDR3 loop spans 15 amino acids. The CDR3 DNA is TGCGCCAGCAGCTTCGGGACAGGGCGGGACACTGAAGCTTTCTTT. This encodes CASSFGTGRDTEAFF.

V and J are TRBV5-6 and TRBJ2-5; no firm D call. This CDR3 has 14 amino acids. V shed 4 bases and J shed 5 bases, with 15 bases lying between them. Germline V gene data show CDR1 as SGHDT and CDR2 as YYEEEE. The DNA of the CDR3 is TGTGCCAGCAGCGACCAGACCGTTGCGGAGACCCAGTACTTC. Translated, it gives CASSDQTVAETQYF.

The CDR3 nucleotides are TGTGCCAGCAGCGGACCGGGACTAGCGGGAGGGCCGGTCGTCCCAGATACGCAGTATTTT. Protein product: CASSGPGLAGGPVVPDTQYF. The chain links TRBV9 to TRBJ2-3; 16 bases match TRBD2. Germline values: CDR1 SGDLS, CDR2 YYNGEE. CDR3 size: 20 residues. Trimming removed 3 bases from V and 4 bases from J; junction bases left unmatched: 14.

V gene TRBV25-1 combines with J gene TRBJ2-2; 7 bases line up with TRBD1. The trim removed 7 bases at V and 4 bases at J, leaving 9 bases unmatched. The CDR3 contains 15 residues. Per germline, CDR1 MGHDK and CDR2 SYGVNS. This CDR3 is CASIRQGGSTGELFF. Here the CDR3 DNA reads TGTGCCAGCATCCGACAGGGTGGGAGCACCGGGGAGCTGTTTTTT.

In nucleotides, the CDR3 is TGCGCCAGCAGCCAAGCGACTAGCGGGGGTTCCTACGAGCAGTACTTC. Protein product: CASSQATSGGSYEQYF. V gene TRBV4-3 combines with J gene TRBJ2-7; 12 nucleotides line up with TRBD2. This CDR3 contains 16 residues. Germline CDR1 and CDR2: LGHNA and YSLEER. V lost 1 base and J lost 1; bases outside the gene matches: 2.

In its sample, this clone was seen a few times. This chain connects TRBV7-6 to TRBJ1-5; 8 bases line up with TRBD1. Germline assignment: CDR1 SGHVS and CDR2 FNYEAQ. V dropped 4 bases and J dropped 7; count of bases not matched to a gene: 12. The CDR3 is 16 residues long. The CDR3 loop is CASSSGQGALGQPQHF. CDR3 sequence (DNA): TGTGCCAGCAGCTCCGGGCAGGGGGCACTGGGGCAGCCCCAGCATTTT.

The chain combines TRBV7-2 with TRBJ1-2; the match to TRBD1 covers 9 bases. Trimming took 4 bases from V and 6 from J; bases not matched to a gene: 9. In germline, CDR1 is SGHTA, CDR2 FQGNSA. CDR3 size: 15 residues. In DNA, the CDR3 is TGTGCCAGCAGCTCGTACTACACAGGGGGCGATGGCTACACCTTC. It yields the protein CASSSYYTGGDGYTF.

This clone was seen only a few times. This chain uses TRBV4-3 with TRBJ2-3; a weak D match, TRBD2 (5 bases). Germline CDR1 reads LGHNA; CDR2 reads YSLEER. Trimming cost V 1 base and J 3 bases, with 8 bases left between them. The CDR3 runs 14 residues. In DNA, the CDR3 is TGCGCCAGCAGCCAAGGGTGGGAGACAGATACGCAGTATTTT. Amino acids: CASSQGWETDTQYF.

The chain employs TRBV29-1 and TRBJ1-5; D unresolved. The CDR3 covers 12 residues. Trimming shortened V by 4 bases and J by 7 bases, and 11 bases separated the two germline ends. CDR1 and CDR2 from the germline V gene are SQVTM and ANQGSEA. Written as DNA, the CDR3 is TGCAGCGTTGGGGCCGGTGAGCAGCCCCAGCATTTT. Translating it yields CSVGAGEQPQHF.